What follows are 8 T cell receptor beta chains derived from one specimen sequenced in a study of blood T cell repertoires in COVID-19. TCRdb's table, derived via immunoSEQ multiplex PCR, lists solely in-frame clones and lacks some. The sample holds under 350,000 clones, just over 85% seen once. Source material: PBMCs or T cells enriched from blood (not recorded which). Receptors were obtained from a woman between 40 and 55 years old with acute COVID-19.

The chain employs TRBV28 and TRBJ2-1; D uncertain. Per the germline V gene, CDR1 is MDHEN and CDR2 is SYDVKM. V lost 1 base, J lost 5 bases, and 3 bases lay in between. The CDR3 runs 12 residues. The CDR3 DNA is TGTGCCAGCAGTTTATCCGACAATGAGCAGTTCTTC. Amino acid sequence: CASSLSDNEQFF.

The rearrangement links TRBV18 to TRBJ1-1, with D tentatively TRBD1 (5 bases). The CDR3 has 17 amino acids. V was pared by 5 bases and J by 0 bases, with 19 bases between. Germline assignment: CDR1 KGHSH and CDR2 LQKENI. The CDR3 region is CASSSTRVGLVNTEAFF. In DNA form, the CDR3 reads TGTGCCAGCTCATCAACCCGGGTGGGGCTGGTGAACACTGAAGCTTTCTTT.

This rearrangement joins TRBV3-1 (or the pseudogene TRBV3-2) to TRBJ1-2; D unresolved. Germline-derived CDR1 and CDR2 are LGHDT and YNNKEL (reference sequence). V lost 1 base and J lost 3, with 6 bases in between. This CDR3 spans 13 amino acids. CDR3 DNA: TGTGCCAGCAGCCAAGCGAGGGACTATGGCTACACCTTC. It is translated as CASSQARDYGYTF.

V usage is TRBV18 and J usage is TRBJ2-3; D is uncertain. Germline V gives CDR1 KGHSH, CDR2 LQKENI. There are 12 residues in the CDR3. Between the trimmed V and J ends, which lost 6 bases and 4 bases, there was a span of 8 bases. Here the CDR3 DNA reads TGTGCCAGCTCCACGAGCCCAGATACGCAGTATTTT. Its protein product is CASSTSPDTQYF.

The V and J genes are TRBV2 and TRBJ2-1; D gene ambiguous. Germline V gene lookup returns CDR1 SNHLY and CDR2 FYNNEI. The V end lost 8 bases, the J end lost 2 bases, and 13 bases lay between the germline ends. The CDR3 extends over 14 amino acids. The chain's CDR3 is CASRISAAYNEQFF. The CDR3, as DNA: TGTGCCAGCCGAATTTCCGCAGCCTACAATGAGCAGTTCTTC.

The chain links TRBV27 to TRBJ1-4, with D maybe TRBD1 (5 bases). Germline CDR1 MNHEY, CDR2 SMNVEV (reference sequence). V dropped 1 base and J dropped 8 bases, with 8 bases sitting between them. The CDR3 runs to 13 residues. CDR3 nucleotide sequence: TGTGCCAGCAGTTTATGGGGGGAAGAAAAACTGTTTTTT. This encodes CASSLWGEEKLFF.

The chain has TRBV6-6 and TRBJ1-1, with TRBD1 matching 9 bases. Losses at the gene ends were 2 bases for V and 5 bases for J; bases not matched to a gene: 6. Germline V gives CDR1 MNHNY, CDR2 SVGAGI (reference sequence). The CDR3 is made up of 15 amino acids. The CDR3 sequence is CASSYPLQGATEAFF. The CDR3 DNA sequence: TGTGCCAGCAGTTACCCCTTACAGGGGGCGACTGAAGCTTTCTTT.

The V and J genes are TRBV5-1 and TRBJ2-2; maybe TRBD2 (6 bases). V gave up 3 bases and J gave up 0 bases, with 6 bases separating them. This CDR3 has 14 amino acids. Germline V gene lookup returns CDR1 SGHRS and CDR2 YFSETQ. The chain's CDR3 is CASSSGANTGELFF. The CDR3 DNA is TGCGCCAGCAGCTCGGGAGCGAACACCGGGGAGCTGTTTTTT.